The 27 T cell receptor beta chains below all came from one sample that was sequenced in a study of beta chain features in type 1 diabetes. Points from the study as a whole: Across all four CD4+ subsets, people with type 1 diabetes showed modestly shorter TCRB CDR3s.

Since all of the isolated RNA was reverse transcribed, expressed TCRB transcripts were what got sequenced. Profiling relied on immunoSEQ multiplex PCR, and the TCRdb table lists in-frame clones only, not all of them. The repertoire holds hundreds of thousands of clones, with more than 13% as singletons. Antigen specificity for these receptors is unknown. Material: naive CD4+ T cells from blood. The receptor set was obtained from a man between 18 and 29 years old with type 1 diabetes.

This clone has just a few counts. V gene TRBV9 combines with J gene TRBJ2-1; TRBD1 matches 8 bases. Unmatched junction bases numbered 2, after V lost 3 bases and J lost 9 bases. This CDR3 comprises 12 residues. Germline V CDR1 and CDR2: SGDLS, YYNGEE. The CDR3 DNA sequence: TGTGCCAGCAGCGGGGGGACAGGTGAGCAGTTCTTC. Its translation: CASSGGTGEQFF.

In this sample, this clone turned up a few times. This chain uses TRBV19 with TRBJ2-5; D might be TRBD1 (7 bases). The ends were cut back, 3 bases at V and 1 base at J, with 9 bases in the middle. The CDR3 covers 14 residues. Per germline, CDR1 LNHDA and CDR2 SQIVND (reference sequence). The CDR3 sequence is CASSIQGGQETQYF. In DNA form, the CDR3 reads TGTGCCAGTAGTATCCAGGGGGGCCAAGAGACCCAGTACTTC.

This clone appeared a few times. This chain links TRBV5-6 with TRBJ2-2, with a weak D call TRBD2 (6 bases). In germline, CDR1 is SGHDT, CDR2 YYEEEE. Trimming cost V 4 bases and J 4 bases, with 14 bases left between them. CDR3 length equals 15 residues. The CDR3 region has the DNA TGTGCCAGCAGCATCAGACTAGGCGGCACCGGGGAGCTGTTTTTT. It specifies CASSIRLGGTGELFF.

This clone was detected only a few times. The chain combines TRBV7-2 with TRBJ2-7; 12 bases fit TRBD2. Germline trimming cut 5 bases from V and 5 bases from J; bases unmatched to any gene: 7. The CDR3 has 15 amino acids. The germline gives CDR1 SGHTA, CDR2 FQGNSA. CDR3 nucleotide sequence: TGTGCCAGCAGCATCTCTAGCGGGAGGGTGAACGAGCAGTACTTC. It specifies CASSISSGRVNEQYF.

The rearrangement joins TRBV25-1 to TRBJ2-7, with D unclear. The CDR3 covers 11 residues. V lost 6 bases to trimming and J lost 3 bases, with 6 bases between them. The germline V gene has CDR1 MGHDK and CDR2 SYGVNS. DNA of the CDR3: TGTGCCAGCAGCCTCCACTACGAGCAGTACTTC. Protein product: CASSLHYEQYF.

The genes are TRBV5-1 and TRBJ2-3; no reliable D call. V was trimmed by 4 bases and J by 3 bases, leaving 18 bases between them. This CDR3 has 16 residues. Germline assignment: CDR1 SGHRS and CDR2 YFSETQ. The CDR3 loop is CASSRSFSGLTDTQYF. The DNA of the CDR3 is TGCGCCAGCAGCCGCTCTTTTTCGGGCCTTACAGATACGCAGTATTTT.

This clone was counted between two and nine times. This chain uses TRBV2 with TRBJ2-7; D possibly corresponds to TRBD2 (5 bases). Germline CDR1 and CDR2: SNHLY and FYNNEI. CDR3 length: 12 residues. V gave up 1 base and J gave up 4 bases, with 5 bases separating them. CDR3 coding DNA: TGTGCCAGCAGTGAAGAGCGGTACGAGCAGTACTTC. It encodes CASSEERYEQYF.

The chain links TRBV7-2 to TRBJ1-4; 10 bases line up with TRBD1. The germline V gene encodes CDR1 SGHTA and CDR2 FQGNSA. The CDR3 consists of 14 residues. The V and J ends lost 3 bases and 7 bases, in that order; junction bases with no gene match: 2. CDR3 nucleotides: TGTGCCAGCAGCTTCGGGACAGGGGTTGAAAAACTGTTTTTT. This encodes CASSFGTGVEKLFF.

This clone came up a few times. The rearrangement joins TRBV15 to TRBJ1-1; no firm D call. There are 14 residues in the CDR3. CDR1 is LNHNV and CDR2 is YYDKDF in the germline V gene (reference sequence). V dropped 1 base and J dropped 5 bases, with 11 bases sitting between them. CDR3 bases: TGTGCCACCAGCAGAGCCAAACAGCCAACTGAAGCTTTCTTT. Its translation: CATSRAKQPTEAFF.

The chain links TRBV9 to TRBJ2-7; 10 bases fit TRBD1. The CDR3 totals 16 residues. The trim removed 0 bases at V and 2 bases at J, leaving 5 bases unmatched. CDR1 SGDLS and CDR2 YYNGEE come from the germline V gene. CDR3 bases: TGTGCCAGCAGCGTAGGGACAGGGGGTTATACCTACGAGCAGTACTTC. This codes for CASSVGTGGYTYEQYF.

This clone was seen a few times. The genes are TRBV2 and TRBJ2-3, with 7 bases lining up with TRBD1. The V gene's germline CDR1 is SNHLY and CDR2 FYNNEI. Trimming at V came to 1 base and at J to 1 base, leaving 2 bases not matched to a gene. The CDR3 runs 15 residues. In DNA, the CDR3 is TGTGCCAGCAGTGAAGGGACAGGCGGCACAGATACGCAGTATTTT. It yields the protein CASSEGTGGTDTQYF. The full variable domain, with the rest looked up from reference TRBV2 and TRBJ2-3, is EPEVTQTPSHQVTQMGQEVILRCVPISNHLYFYWYRQILGQKVEFLVSFYNNEISEKSEIFDDQFSVERPDGSNFTLKIRSTKLEDSAMYFCASSEGTGGTDTQYFGPGTRLTVL.

This clone was seen a handful of times. The chain carries TRBV5-1 and TRBJ2-5, with 11 bases identical to TRBD2. This CDR3 has 15 amino acids. The V and J ends lost 5 bases and 5 bases, in that order; junction bases with no gene match: 8. Germline CDR1 is SGHRS and CDR2 is YFSETQ. This CDR3 reads CASRSGTSGLETQYF. The DNA of the CDR3 is TGCGCCAGCAGATCCGGGACTAGCGGTCTTGAGACCCAGTACTTC.

V usage is TRBV11-1 and J usage is TRBJ2-1; 9 bases fit TRBD1. Germline V lookup: CDR1 SGHAT, CDR2 FQDESV (reference sequence). The CDR3 is 15 residues long. J gave up 6 bases and V 5 bases, and 8 bases lay outside the gene matches. This CDR3 reads CASSHRGRGANEQFF. CDR3 DNA sequence: TGTGCCAGCAGCCACAGGGGGCGTGGAGCCAATGAGCAGTTCTTC.

This chain uses TRBV5-1 with TRBJ1-5, with D hard to call. CDR3 length: 13 residues. Germline-derived CDR1 and CDR2 are SGHRS and YFSETQ. The germline V and J ends were trimmed by 3 bases and 5 bases, with 9 bases remaining between them. This CDR3 reads CASSYGVDQPQHF. The CDR3 region has the DNA TGCGCCAGCAGCTATGGTGTGGATCAGCCCCAGCATTTT.

CDR3 region: CASSADYPDNSPLHF. In nucleotides, the CDR3 is TGTGCCAGCTCAGCAGATTACCCGGATAATTCACCCCTCCACTTT. The chain links TRBV18 to TRBJ1-6; no clear D. The length of the CDR3 is 15 residues. The V end lost 5 bases, the J end lost 5 bases, and 13 bases lay between the germline ends. Germline V gene lookup returns CDR1 KGHSH and CDR2 LQKENI. The full variable domain, with the rest looked up from reference TRBV18 and TRBJ1-6, is NAGVMQNPRHLVRRRGQEARLRCSPMKGHSHVYWYRQLPEEGLKFMVYLQKENIIDESGMPKERFSAEFPKEGPSILRIQQVVRGDSAAYFCASSADYPDNSPLHFGNGTRLTVT.

The chain carries TRBV7-9 and TRBJ2-3; weak D call: TRBD2 (6 bases). Germline V gene lookup returns CDR1 SEHNR and CDR2 FQNEAQ (reference sequence). Trimming left V 5 bases short and J 2 bases short, with 17 bases between. The CDR3 consists of 16 residues. The DNA of the CDR3 is TGTGCCAGCAGCCCCTTGCCGGGACTCCTCACAGATACGCAGTATTTT. It encodes CASSPLPGLLTDTQYF.

This chain links TRBV7-2 with TRBJ2-2; TRBD2 matches 7 bases. Trimming cost V 5 bases and J 5 bases; bases outside gene matches: 5. This CDR3 has 14 residues. Germline loops: CDR1 SGHTA, CDR2 FQGNSA. The CDR3 region is CASSPRLATGELFF. DNA for the CDR3: TGTGCCAGCAGCCCCCGACTAGCTACCGGGGAGCTGTTTTTT. Based on the CDR3 plus reference TRBV7-2 and TRBJ2-2, the full variable domain is GAGVSQSPSNKVTEKGKDVELRCDPISGHTALYWYRQSLGQGLEFLIYFQGNSAPDKSGLPSDRFSAERTGGSVSTLTIQRTQQEDSAVYLCASSPRLATGELFFGEGSRLTVL.

This chain joins TRBV28 and TRBJ2-7; D is possibly TRBD1 (6 bases). This CDR3 contains 15 residues. CDR1 and CDR2 from the germline V gene are MDHEN and SYDVKM. Between the trimmed V and J ends, which lost 8 bases and 2 bases, there was a span of 19 bases. The chain's CDR3 is CASYSQGASTYEQYF. The DNA of the CDR3 is TGTGCCAGCTATTCACAGGGTGCCTCCACCTACGAGCAGTACTTC.

This clone showed up just a few times. The rearrangement links TRBV11-2 to TRBJ2-7; the D gene is possibly TRBD2 (5 bases). V lost 3 bases, J lost 3 bases, and 9 bases lay in between. This CDR3 region has 13 residues. Germline V gives CDR1 SGHAT, CDR2 FQNNGV. CDR3 residues: CASSFERDYEQYF. CDR3 bases: TGTGCCAGCAGCTTTGAACGGGACTACGAGCAGTACTTC.

The table lists this clone with a few counts. The same CDR3 is also encoded by other DNA sequences in this sample. The chain combines TRBV19 with TRBJ2-7; TRBD1 matches 7 bases. J was trimmed by 3 bases and V by 3 bases; bases with no gene match: 2. Germline-derived CDR1 and CDR2 are LNHDA and SQIVND (reference sequence). The CDR3 covers 13 residues. In DNA, the CDR3 is TGTGCCAGTAGTATCGGGACAGACTACGAGCAGTACTTC. Its translation: CASSIGTDYEQYF.

This sequence joins TRBV6-5 and TRBJ1-5; D is ambiguous. Germline CDR1 reads MNHEY; CDR2 reads SVGAGI. V was pared by 5 bases and J by 0 bases, with 11 bases between. The CDR3 sequence is 15 residues long. CDR3 nucleotides: TGTGCCAGCAGTCTCGGACGGGCTAGCAATCAGCCCCAGCATTTT. It yields the protein CASSLGRASNQPQHF.

The chain joins TRBV30 to TRBJ2-3, with D uncertain. The V end was cut by 0 bases, the J end by 0 bases, with 10 bases between. CDR3 length: 15 amino acids. Germline values: CDR1 GTSNPN, CDR2 SVGIG (reference sequence). CDR3: CAWSVSGRSTDTQYF. The CDR3 nucleotides read TGTGCCTGGAGTGTTAGTGGCAGAAGCACAGATACGCAGTATTTT.

The rearrangement links TRBV14 to TRBJ2-7; possibly TRBD1 or TRBD2 for D (6 bases each). CDR1 is SGHDN, CDR2 FVKESK, per germline. The V gene lost 4 bases and the J gene lost 3 bases, with 13 bases spanning the gap. The CDR3 has 14 residues. In DNA, the CDR3 is TGTGCCAGCAGCCCATTAGGAGGGGGCTACGAGCAGTACTTC. Its protein is CASSPLGGGYEQYF.

The chain has TRBV30 and TRBJ1-1, with a possible D match to TRBD1 (6 bases). The CDR3 consists of 19 residues. Germline assignment: CDR1 GTSNPN and CDR2 SVGIG (reference sequence). V gave up 3 bases and J gave up 0 bases, with 26 bases separating them. Here the CDR3 DNA reads TGTGCCTGGAGCGCACAACGGACGCTGGGGGCCCCAATGAACACTGAAGCTTTCTTT. Protein product: CAWSAQRTLGAPMNTEAFF.

This clone was picked up a small number of times. The genes are TRBV29-1 and TRBJ1-4; D remains unclear. Trimming cost V 1 base and J 10 bases, with 22 bases left between them. Germline V CDR1 and CDR2: SQVTM, ANQGSEA. The CDR3 sequence is 16 residues long. Here the CDR3 reads CSVEGAHGPSRTKLFF. The DNA of the CDR3 is TGCAGCGTTGAAGGAGCCCACGGGCCCAGCCGAACAAAACTGTTTTTT.

There are a few counts of this clone. The rearrangement joins TRBV9 to TRBJ2-1; possible D gene TRBD1, 5 bases. Per the germline V gene, CDR1 is SGDLS and CDR2 is YYNGEE. Trimming shortened V by 1 base and J by 0 bases, and 8 bases separated the two germline ends. There are 15 residues in the CDR3. The CDR3 reads CASSVHRGSYNEQFF. Written as DNA, the CDR3 is TGTGCCAGCAGCGTACATAGGGGCTCCTACAATGAGCAGTTCTTC.

The chain recombines TRBV20-1 with TRBJ2-1; D gene ambiguous. V was cut by 6 bases and J by 9 bases, with 12 bases left in between. The CDR3 has 11 residues. Germline values: CDR1 DFQATT, CDR2 SNEGSKA (reference sequence). CDR3 protein: CSAPYPGEQFF. The DNA for the CDR3 is TGCAGTGCGCCTTATCCGGGTGAGCAGTTCTTC.